Below are 14 T cell receptor beta chains sequenced from a single sample in a study of CD8 T cells in ankylosing spondylitis. Study-level results: Ankylosing spondylitis blood appeared to be characterized by a TCR beta motif of several highly homologous variants.

Their specific antigens are unknown. Each CDR3 protein is one row after TCRdb ran MiXCR on the 5' RACE reads. The table lists 700,000 to 1,000,000 distinct CDR3 sequences, 12% of them singletons. The sequenced sample was blood, either unsorted or a sorted T cell fraction (not recorded which). The source is a male donor with ankylosing spondylitis.

This clonotype was recorded at least ten times. The chain recombines TRBV4-2 with TRBJ1-2; D is unclear. The CDR3 runs 15 residues. The V end lost 0 bases, the J end lost 8 bases, and 16 bases lay between the germline ends. The germline V gene has CDR1 LGHNA and CDR2 YNFKEQ. The DNA for the CDR3 is TGTGCCAGCAGCCAAGATTCAGCCGAGAAGGGAGGCTACACCTTC. Residues: CASSQDSAEKGGYTF.

V is TRBV12-3 or TRBV12-4 and J is TRBJ1-5; unclear D gene. The CDR3 runs to 15 residues. Deletions cut 2 bases from V and 4 bases from J, with 12 bases between. Here the CDR3 reads CASSLRPNLNQPQHF. DNA for the CDR3: TGTGCCAGCAGTTTACGCCCTAATTTGAATCAGCCCCAGCATTTT.

The chain links TRBV9 to TRBJ2-1, with 11 bases that match TRBD2. Trimming at V came to 3 bases and at J to 0 bases, leaving 26 bases not matched to a gene. Per the germline V gene, CDR1 is SGDLS and CDR2 is YYNGEE. The CDR3 is made up of 24 amino acids. This CDR3 is CASSARGDKGIPGLAVVSYNEQFF. The CDR3 DNA follows: TGTGCCAGCAGCGCTAGGGGGGATAAGGGGATCCCGGGACTAGCGGTCGTCTCCTACAATGAGCAGTTCTTC.

This clonotype turned up a few times. V gene TRBV10-3 combines with J gene TRBJ1-5; the D gene is possibly TRBD1 (5 bases). Germline loops: CDR1 ENHRY, CDR2 SYGVKD. The V end was cut by 4 bases, the J end by 4 bases, with 14 bases between. This CDR3 has 15 residues. CDR3 bases: TGTGCCATCAGTGGGGGGTTCGGGGTAAATCAGCCCCAGCATTTT. Protein: CAISGGFGVNQPQHF.

The chain recombines TRBV28 with TRBJ1-5, with 7 positions matching TRBD1. This CDR3 has 17 residues. J gave up 0 bases and V 6 bases, and 11 bases lay outside the gene matches. Germline V lookup: CDR1 MDHEN, CDR2 SYDVKM. CDR3 in DNA: TGTGCCAGCAGCCCCAGGGACAGCAAGAATAGCAATCAGCCCCAGCATTTT. Its translation is CASSPRDSKNSNQPQHF.

The rearrangement uses TRBV10-3 and TRBJ1-2; perhaps TRBD1 as D (5 bases). V was trimmed by 4 bases and J by 7 bases, leaving 16 bases between them. Germline CDR1 reads ENHRY; CDR2 reads SYGVKD. CDR3 length: 14 residues. CDR3 DNA sequence: TGTGCCATCAGTGGCGTTCGGCAGGGCGGTGGCTACACCTTC. It codes for CAISGVRQGGGYTF.

This clonotype was recorded a few times. The gene calls are TRBV5-1 and TRBJ2-2; the D gene is possibly TRBD1 (5 bases). The V gene's germline CDR1 is SGHRS and CDR2 YFSETQ. The germline V and J ends were trimmed by 5 bases and 0 bases, with 8 bases remaining between them. CDR3 length: 14 residues. The CDR3 DNA is TGCGCCAGCAGACTGGACACGAACACCGGGGAGCTGTTTTTT. Protein product: CASRLDTNTGELFF.

The DNA for the CDR3 is TGTGCCAGCAGTTCAGCTAGCAGCAACACCGGGGAGCTGTTTTTT. It translates to CASSSASSNTGELFF. This rearrangement joins TRBV28 to TRBJ2-2; a possible D gene is TRBD2 (5 bases). Germline CDR1 and CDR2: MDHEN and SYDVKM. Trimming took 4 bases from V and 2 from J, leaving 11 bases between them. CDR3 length: 15 residues.

The table lists this clonotype with a few counts. This chain uses TRBV20-1 with TRBJ2-2, with 7 bases identical to TRBD2. The CDR3 consists of 12 residues. Germline CDR1 is DFQATT and CDR2 is SNEGSKA (reference sequence). Here the CDR3 DNA reads TGCACAACGGCGGGGGACGGCGGGGAGCTGTTTTTT. It yields the protein CTTAGDGGELFF.

The chain is built from TRBV7-2 and TRBJ2-7; 7 bases match TRBD1. Germline V CDR1 and CDR2: SGHTA, FQGNSA. The trim removed 5 bases at V and 2 bases at J, leaving 3 bases unmatched. This CDR3 is built from 13 residues. As DNA, the CDR3 is TGTGCCAGCAGCATTGGGACAGCCTACGAGCAGTACTTC. Amino acids: CASSIGTAYEQYF.

This clonotype was counted between two and nine times. The V gene is TRBV6-5, the J gene TRBJ2-3; TRBD1 is a possible D gene (6 bases). This CDR3 has 16 residues. Germline CDR1 reads MNHEY; CDR2 reads SVGAGI. Trimming cost V 0 bases and J 2 bases, with 12 bases left between them. Here the CDR3 reads CASSYSLDRYTDTQYF. The CDR3 coding sequence is TGTGCCAGCAGTTACTCCCTTGACAGGTACACAGATACGCAGTATTTT.

V and J are TRBV7-9 and TRBJ2-5; no clear D gene. V gave up 2 bases and J gave up 5 bases, with 21 bases separating them. This CDR3 region has 17 residues. Germline CDR1 and CDR2: SEHNR and FQNEAQ (reference sequence). In DNA, the CDR3 is TGTGCCAGCAGCTTATTTTTCCAGGACGTTGGACGGGAGACCCAGTACTTC. Protein product: CASSLFFQDVGRETQYF.

The chain joins TRBV20-1 to TRBJ1-2; 8 bases match TRBD1. CDR3 length: 13 amino acids. V gave up 4 bases and J gave up 4 bases; unmatched junction bases: 5. CDR1 and CDR2 from the germline V gene are DFQATT and SNEGSKA (reference sequence). This CDR3 reads CSATQGAGYGYTF. CDR3 in DNA: TGCAGTGCTACCCAGGGGGCTGGCTATGGCTACACCTTC.

The V call is TRBV30, the J call TRBJ1-5; D is perhaps TRBD1 (5 bases). The CDR3 has 13 residues. Germline lookup yields CDR1 GTSNPN and CDR2 SVGIG (reference sequence). V was shortened by 4 bases and J by 10 bases, with 17 bases between the two germline ends. CDR3 in amino acids: CAWKAGCAGPQHF. In DNA form, the CDR3 reads TGTGCCTGGAAGGCAGGGTGCGCAGGTCCCCAGCATTTT.